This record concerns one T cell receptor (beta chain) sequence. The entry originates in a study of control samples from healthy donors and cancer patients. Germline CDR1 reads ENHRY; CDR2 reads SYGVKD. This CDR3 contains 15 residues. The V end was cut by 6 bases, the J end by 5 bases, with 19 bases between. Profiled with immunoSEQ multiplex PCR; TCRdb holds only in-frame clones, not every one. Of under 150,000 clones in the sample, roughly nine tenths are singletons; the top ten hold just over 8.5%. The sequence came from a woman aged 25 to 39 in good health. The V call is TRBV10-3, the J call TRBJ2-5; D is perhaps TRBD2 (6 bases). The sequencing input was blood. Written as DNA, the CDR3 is TGTGCCATCAGCCCTAGGCGGGATTTAAGGGAGACCCAGTACTTC. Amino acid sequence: CAISPRRDLRETQYF.